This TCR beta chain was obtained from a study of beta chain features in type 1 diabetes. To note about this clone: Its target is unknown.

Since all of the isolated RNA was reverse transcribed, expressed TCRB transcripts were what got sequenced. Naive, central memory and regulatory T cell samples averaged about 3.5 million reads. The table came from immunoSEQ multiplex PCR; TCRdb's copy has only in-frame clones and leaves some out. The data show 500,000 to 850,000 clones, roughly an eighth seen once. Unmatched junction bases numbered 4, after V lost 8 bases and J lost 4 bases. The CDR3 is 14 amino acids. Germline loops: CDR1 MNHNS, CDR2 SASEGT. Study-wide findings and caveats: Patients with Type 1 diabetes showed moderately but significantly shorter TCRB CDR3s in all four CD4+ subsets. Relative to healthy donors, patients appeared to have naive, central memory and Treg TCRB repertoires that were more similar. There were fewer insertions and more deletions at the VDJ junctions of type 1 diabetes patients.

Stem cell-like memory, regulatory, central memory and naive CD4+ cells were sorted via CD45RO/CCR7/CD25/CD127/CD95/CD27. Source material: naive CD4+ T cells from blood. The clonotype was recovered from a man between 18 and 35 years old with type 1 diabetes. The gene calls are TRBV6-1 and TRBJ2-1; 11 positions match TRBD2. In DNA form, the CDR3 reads TGTGCCAGCCGAGGGACTAGCGGATACAATGAGCAGTTCTTC. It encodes CASRGTSGYNEQFF.